These 25 T cell receptor beta chains originate from one sample sequenced in a study of cytomegalovirus exposure and HLA in healthy donors. The PCR used 60 Vbeta and 13 Jbeta primers. Using immunoSEQ multiplex PCR, the repertoire was profiled, and TCRdb retains in-frame clones only, with some absent. The sample contains over 110,000 clones, more than 75% of which appear only once. Sequenced material: PBMCs. These receptors all come from a woman between 35 and 50 years old in good health and CMV-seropositive.

The chain employs TRBV28 and TRBJ1-3; a possible D gene is TRBD1 (5 bases). CDR1 and CDR2 (germline): MDHEN, SYDVKM. V shed 7 bases and J shed 0 bases, with 10 bases lying between them. The CDR3 has 14 amino acids. The CDR3 spells CASTRGASGNTIYF. The CDR3 DNA follows: TGTGCCAGCACACGTGGGGCCTCTGGAAACACCATATATTTT.

The chain has TRBV5-1 and TRBJ2-2; D possibly corresponds to TRBD2 (5 bases). Germline CDR1 is SGHRS and CDR2 is YFSETQ. The CDR3 covers 15 residues. The V gene lost 6 bases and the J gene lost 0 bases, with 12 bases spanning the gap. The CDR3 nucleotides are TGCGCCAGCACCCAGACTACCCCGAACACCGGGGAGCTGTTTTTT. Translating gives CASTQTTPNTGELFF.

A single count supports this clone. Other DNA sequences of this sample code for an identical CDR3. The genes are TRBV5-6 and TRBJ2-7; TRBD2 agrees at 9 bases. This CDR3 has 15 residues. V dropped 2 bases and J dropped 4; count of bases not matched to a gene: 7. Germline CDR1 and CDR2: SGHDT and YYEEEE. CDR3 amino acids: CASSLFGGRAYEQYF. CDR3 nucleotide sequence: TGTGCCAGCAGCTTATTCGGCGGGAGGGCTTACGAGCAGTACTTC.

The CDR3 DNA reads TGCGCCAGCAGCCTGGGAGGGAACACTGAAGCTTTCTTT. Protein product: CASSLGGNTEAFF. The chain combines TRBV5-1 with TRBJ1-1; D ambiguous. Germline assignment: CDR1 SGHRS and CDR2 YFSETQ. V was pared by 4 bases and J by 1 base, with 8 bases between. The CDR3 consists of 13 residues. The variable domain in full, with the rest retrieved from reference TRBV5-1 and TRBJ1-1, is KAGVTQTPRYLIKTRGQQVTLSCSPISGHRSVSWYQQTPGQGLQFLFEYFSETQRNKGNFPGRFSGRQFSNSRSEMNVSTLELGDSALYLCASSLGGNTEAFFGQGTRLTVV.

The rearrangement links TRBV28 to TRBJ1-5; 11 bases fit TRBD1. This CDR3 is built from 15 residues. Germline-derived CDR1 and CDR2 are MDHEN and SYDVKM. With 6 bases clipped from V and 0 bases from J, the junction kept 1 base outside the gene matches. As DNA, the CDR3 is TGTGCCAGCAGCGGGACAGGGGGTAGCAATCAGCCCCAGCATTTT. It is translated as CASSGTGGSNQPQHF.

The chain couples TRBV10-1 to TRBJ2-1; D is ambiguous. CDR3 size: 16 residues. Germline V gene lookup returns CDR1 WNHNN and CDR2 SYGVQD (reference sequence). With 3 bases removed from V and 1 base from J, the gap between germline ends came to 13 bases. The CDR3 spells CASSEDFTLSYNEQFF. CDR3 DNA: TGCGCCAGCAGTGAAGACTTCACCCTATCCTACAATGAGCAGTTCTTC.

V gene TRBV19 combines with J gene TRBJ2-5; D remains unclear. The V and J ends lost 2 bases and 3 bases respectively, with 4 bases between them. The CDR3 runs to 12 residues. The V gene's germline CDR1 is LNHDA and CDR2 SQIVND (reference sequence). This chain's CDR3 is CASSIREETQYF. The CDR3 coding sequence is TGTGCCAGTAGTATACGGGAAGAGACCCAGTACTTC.

V is TRBV6-1 and J is TRBJ2-2; D perhaps matches TRBD2 (5 bases). CDR3 length equals 15 residues. The germline gives CDR1 MNHNS, CDR2 SASEGT. V was cut by 6 bases and J by 1 base, with 12 bases left in between. In DNA, the CDR3 is TGTGCCAGCAGGGAGGCAGTCCGGAACACCGGGGAGCTGTTTTTT. Translation: CASREAVRNTGELFF.

This chain links TRBV7-9 with TRBJ2-7, with 11 bases that match TRBD1. V gave up 5 bases and J gave up 7 bases; unmatched junction bases: 7. Germline V lookup: CDR1 SEHNR, CDR2 FQNEAQ (reference sequence). The CDR3 runs 14 residues. This chain's CDR3 is CASSPGQGGEEQYF. The CDR3 DNA sequence: TGTGCCAGCAGCCCGGGACAGGGGGGGGAGGAGCAGTACTTC.

The chain employs TRBV18 and TRBJ2-7; maybe TRBD1 (5 bases). The CDR3 consists of 15 residues. Trimming cost V 3 bases and J 0 bases, with 12 bases left between them. CDR1 and CDR2 (germline): KGHSH, LQKENI. The CDR3 DNA follows: TGTGCCAGCTCACCCTCGGACAAGAGCTCCTACGAGCAGTACTTC. Protein sequence: CASSPSDKSSYEQYF. Variable domain in full (rest from reference TRBV18 and TRBJ2-7): NAGVMQNPRHLVRRRGQEARLRCSPMKGHSHVYWYRQLPEEGLKFMVYLQKENIIDESGMPKERFSAEFPKEGPSILRIQQVVRGDSAAYFCASSPSDKSSYEQYFGPGTRLTVT.

The chain has TRBV10-3 and TRBJ1-6, with D unresolved. The CDR3 loop spans 14 amino acids. The V and J ends lost 4 bases and 8 bases respectively, with 12 bases between them. Per the germline V gene, CDR1 is ENHRY and CDR2 is SYGVKD. This CDR3 reads CAISVDFRDSPLHF. In nucleotides, the CDR3 is TGTGCCATCAGTGTAGACTTTAGAGATTCACCCCTCCACTTT.

The J gene is TRBJ2-3, the V gene TRBV6-1; maybe TRBD1 (6 bases). The V gene's germline CDR1 is MNHNS and CDR2 SASEGT. This CDR3 contains 13 residues. Trimming stripped 10 bases from V and 4 bases from J, with 15 bases between. The CDR3 is CATQRDNPDTQYF. As DNA, the CDR3 is TGTGCCACACAAAGGGACAACCCAGATACGCAGTATTTT.

The chain is built from TRBV5-6 and TRBJ2-7, with a tentative D call TRBD2 (6 bases). Germline CDR1 and CDR2: SGHDT and YYEEEE. V gave up 4 bases and J gave up 3 bases, with 17 bases separating them. The CDR3 has 15 amino acids. The chain's CDR3 is CASSTVAAIHYEQYF. For the CDR3, the DNA is TGTGCCAGCAGCACCGTAGCGGCTATTCACTACGAGCAGTACTTC. Using reference TRBV5-6 and TRBJ2-7 for the parts outside the CDR3, the full variable domain is DAGVTQSPTHLIKTRGQQVTLRCSPKSGHDTVSWYQQALGQGPQFIFQYYEEEERQRGNFPDRFSGHQFPNYSSELNVNALLLGDSALYLCASSTVAAIHYEQYFGPGTRLTVT.

The rearrangement links TRBV10-2 to TRBJ2-5; 13 bases match TRBD2. The J call may not be correct, given that the DNA end is closer to TRBJ2-7. Germline V gene sequence: CDR1 WSHSY, CDR2 SAAADI. The CDR3 loop spans 16 amino acids. The CDR3: CASSESFGLAGDEQYF. In nucleotides, the CDR3 is TGCGCCAGCAGTGAGTCGTTTGGACTAGCGGGAGACGAGCAGTACTTC.

The chain employs TRBV7-2 and TRBJ1-1, with a possible D match to TRBD1 (5 bases). The CDR3 contains 16 residues. V was trimmed by 5 bases and J by 0 bases, leaving 16 bases between them. CDR1 SGHTA and CDR2 FQGNSA come from the germline V gene. The CDR3 reads CASSLGGVWVNTEAFF. CDR3 sequence (DNA): TGTGCCAGCAGCCTGGGAGGGGTATGGGTGAACACTGAAGCTTTCTTT.

This clone was seen only a few times. V is TRBV7-3 and J is TRBJ2-3; 11 nucleotides agree with TRBD2. The V and J ends lost 9 bases and 3 bases, in that order; junction bases with no gene match: 8. The CDR3 totals 15 residues. The germline gives CDR1 SGHTA, CDR2 FQGTGA. Here the CDR3 reads CASALAGGPTDTQYF. CDR3 sequence (DNA): TGTGCCAGTGCATTAGCGGGAGGGCCGACAGATACGCAGTATTTT. Full variable domain (remainder filled in from reference TRBV7-3 and TRBJ2-3): GAGVSQTPSNKVTEKGKYVELRCDPISGHTALYWYRQSLGQGPEFLIYFQGTGAADDSGLPNDRFFAVRPEGSVSTLKIQRTERGDSAVYLCASALAGGPTDTQYFGPGTRLTVL.

The genes are TRBV7-2 and TRBJ2-7, with TRBD2 matching over 9 bases. Looked up from germline, CDR1 is SGHTA and CDR2 is FQGNSA. The junction had 4 bases not matched to a gene; V was cut back by 1 base and J by 3 bases. CDR3 length equals 15 residues. CDR3 region: CASSLEAGGGYEQYF. The CDR3 bases are TGTGCCAGCAGCTTAGAGGCGGGGGGGGGCTACGAGCAGTACTTC. Complete variable domain (other parts from reference TRBV7-2 and TRBJ2-7): GAGVSQSPSNKVTEKGKDVELRCDPISGHTALYWYRQSLGQGLEFLIYFQGNSAPDKSGLPSDRFSAERTGGSVSTLTIQRTQQEDSAVYLCASSLEAGGGYEQYFGPGTRLTVT.

This sequence joins TRBV6-1 and TRBJ2-3; weak D call: TRBD2 (5 bases). V was pared by 5 bases and J by 8 bases, with 14 bases between. Germline-derived CDR1 and CDR2 are MNHNS and SASEGT. The CDR3 sequence is 13 residues long. CDR3 sequence: CASSSTKAGTQYF. The CDR3 coding sequence is TGTGCCAGCAGTTCTACTAAGGCGGGTACGCAGTATTTT.

This clone was picked up one time. The chain links TRBV4-1 to TRBJ2-7; the match to TRBD1 covers 8 bases. The CDR3 loop spans 16 amino acids. Germline V gene data show CDR1 as MGHRA and CDR2 as YSYEKL. The junction had 4 bases not matched to a gene; V was cut back by 0 bases and J by 0 bases. CDR3 protein: CASSQEQDRGSYEQYF. Written as DNA, the CDR3 is TGCGCCAGCAGCCAAGAACAAGACAGGGGCTCCTACGAGCAGTACTTC.

The chain joins TRBV29-1 to TRBJ2-7; 10 bases are shared with TRBD2. The CDR3 runs 14 residues. Germline loops: CDR1 SQVTM, CDR2 ANQGSEA. The V and J ends lost 4 bases and 4 bases, in that order; junction bases with no gene match: 7. The CDR3 DNA reads as TGCAGCGTTGGGCTAGCGGGAGTAGGTTACGAGCAGTACTTC. It is translated as CSVGLAGVGYEQYF.

The rearrangement links TRBV5-4 to TRBJ2-1; 13 nucleotides match TRBD2. CDR1 and CDR2 from the germline V gene are SGHNT and YYREEE (reference sequence). Trimming took 4 bases from V and 2 from J; bases not matched to a gene: 6. The CDR3 covers 17 residues. CDR3 nucleotides: TGTGCCAGCAGCCGCGGGACTAGCGGGATCCCCTACAATGAGCAGTTCTTC. This codes for CASSRGTSGIPYNEQFF.

V gene TRBV7-9 combines with J gene TRBJ2-1; TRBD2 is a possible D gene (6 bases). There are 14 residues in the CDR3. Trimming left V 1 base short and J 9 bases short, with 13 bases between. The germline CDR1 and CDR2 sequences are SEHNR and FQNEAQ (reference sequence). In DNA form, the CDR3 reads TGTGCCAGCAGCTTAGTTGGGGGAGGCGGTGAGCAGTTCTTC. This translates into CASSLVGGGGEQFF. Filled out from reference TRBV7-9 and TRBJ2-1, the complete variable domain reads DTGVSQNPRHKITKRGQNVTFRCDPISEHNRLYWYRQTLGQGPEFLTYFQNEAQLEKSRLLSDRFSAERPKGSFSTLEIQRTEQGDSAMYLCASSLVGGGGEQFFGPGTRLTVL.

The V gene is TRBV30, the J gene TRBJ2-3; D may be TRBD1 (6 bases). The CDR3 is made up of 16 amino acids. The ends were cut back, 0 bases at V and 0 bases at J, with 13 bases in the middle. The V gene's germline CDR1 is GTSNPN and CDR2 SVGIG (reference sequence). For the CDR3, the DNA is TGTGCCTGGAGTGTAGGGGGAAATCCCAGCACAGATACGCAGTATTTT. This codes for CAWSVGGNPSTDTQYF.

The chain has TRBV21-1 and TRBJ2-5; TRBD2, the table's D call, was not compared with the DNA. TRBV21-1 is reported as a pseudogene. The CDR3 loop spans 17 amino acids. Here the CDR3 reads CASSNELAEAWGETQYF. The DNA of the CDR3 is TGTGCCAGCAGCAATGAACTAGCGGAGGCCTGGGGAGAGACCCAGTACTTC.

The J gene is TRBJ2-7, the V gene TRBV5-1; D not certain. The CDR3 has 14 residues. Germline V CDR1 and CDR2: SGHRS, YFSETQ. Deletions cut 0 bases from V and 6 bases from J, with 13 bases between. CDR3 in amino acids: CASSLEGDLSEQYF. CDR3 DNA: TGCGCCAGCAGCTTGGAAGGAGATCTTAGCGAGCAGTACTTC.